The 21 T cell receptor beta chains in this list originate from one sample, sequenced in a study of cytomegalovirus exposure and HLA in healthy donors. Vbeta (60) and Jbeta (13) primers were used in the PCR. TCRdb's table, derived via immunoSEQ multiplex PCR, lists solely in-frame clones and lacks some. The sample has about 240,000 clones; 80% to 85% are singletons. Sequences were obtained from PBMCs. The receptors here all came from an older woman in good health and CMV-seropositive.

The chain recombines TRBV9 with TRBJ2-1, with TRBD2 matching over 8 bases. Germline values: CDR1 SGDLS, CDR2 YYNGEE. This CDR3 has 16 amino acids. The J segment lost 2 bases and the V segment lost 4 bases, leaving 8 bases of the junction unmatched. DNA for the CDR3: TGTGCCAGCAGCTCCCCCCGGGAGGGGGCCTACAATGAGCAGTTCTTC. Translating gives CASSSPREGAYNEQFF.

The chain is built from TRBV6-5 and TRBJ1-2; TRBD1 matches at 7 bases. The CDR3 covers 13 residues. Per germline, CDR1 MNHEY and CDR2 SVGAGI. Trimming at V came to 6 bases and at J to 3 bases, leaving 4 bases not matched to a gene. The CDR3 DNA reads as TGTGCCAGCAGGCCCGGACAGGACTATGGCTACACCTTC. This encodes CASRPGQDYGYTF.

The chain has TRBV29-1 and TRBJ2-6; TRBD1 aligns across 9 bases. V lost 6 bases and J lost 1; bases outside the gene matches: 7. The CDR3 is 16 residues long. From germline, CDR1 is SQVTM and CDR2 ANQGSEA. In DNA, the CDR3 is TGCAGCGTCCAACAGGGGGCGAAATCTGGGGCCAACGTCCTGACTTTC. Its protein product is CSVQQGAKSGANVLTF.

The chain uses TRBV27 and TRBJ2-7; 8 nucleotides match TRBD1. The CDR3 has 14 residues. The V segment lost 6 bases and the J segment 1 base; nucleotides outside the gene matches: 5. The germline V gene has CDR1 MNHEY and CDR2 SMNVEV (reference sequence). The CDR3 sequence: CASRLQGVSYEQYF. The CDR3 DNA sequence: TGTGCCAGCAGATTACAGGGGGTGTCCTACGAGCAGTACTTC.

The rearrangement uses TRBV7-9 and TRBJ2-1; 10 bases are a match to TRBD2. CDR3 length: 16 residues. Germline V gene data show CDR1 as SEHNR and CDR2 as FQNEAQ (reference sequence). Trimming cost V 5 bases and J 7 bases; bases outside gene matches: 11. Here the CDR3 reads CASSNQREGRLNEQFF. The CDR3 DNA is TGTGCCAGCAGCAATCAGCGGGAGGGCAGATTAAATGAGCAGTTCTTC.

V usage is TRBV7-8 and J usage is TRBJ2-5; the match to TRBD1 covers 7 bases. CDR1 is SGHVS and CDR2 is FQNEAQ in the germline V gene. The CDR3 covers 15 residues. V shed 5 bases, J shed 5 bases, and the junction held 11 bases outside the gene matches. The CDR3 region is CASSPLTGYGETQYF. The DNA of the CDR3 is TGTGCCAGCAGCCCCTTGACAGGGTATGGGGAGACCCAGTACTTC.

The rearrangement uses TRBV27 and TRBJ1-1, with TRBD1 identical over 11 bases. This CDR3 comprises 14 residues. In germline, CDR1 is MNHEY, CDR2 SMNVEV (reference sequence). The ends lost 8 bases at V and 4 bases at J; junction bases unmatched: 6. The CDR3 nucleotides read TGTGCCAGCTCAGGACAGGGGGCGCGCACTGAAGCTTTCTTT. It yields the protein CASSGQGARTEAFF.

CDR3 bases: TGTGCCAGCAGTCAACCGGGGGTTGATCGAATAGCGGGTGGAGAGCAGTTCTTC. This encodes CASSQPGVDRIAGGEQFF. This chain joins TRBV27 and TRBJ2-1; the match to TRBD2 covers 7 bases. J gave up 10 bases and V 5 bases, and 23 bases lay outside the gene matches. Germline-derived CDR1 and CDR2 are MNHEY and SMNVEV (reference sequence). CDR3 length: 18 residues.

This clone was seen a single time. J is TRBJ2-1 and V is TRBV11-3; D possibly corresponds to TRBD2 (6 bases). The CDR3 contains 12 residues. Trimming cost V 3 bases and J 10 bases, with 10 bases left between them. Germline CDR1 reads SGHNT; CDR2 reads YENEEA. DNA of the CDR3: TGTGCCAGCAGCTTTTTTGGAGGGGAGCAGTTCTTC. It yields the protein CASSFFGGEQFF.

The V and J genes are TRBV4-2 and TRBJ2-7; D is unclear. Trimming removed 1 base at V and 1 base at J, with 11 bases between. CDR1 LGHNA and CDR2 YNFKEQ come from the germline V gene. The CDR3 sequence is 15 residues long. CDR3 sequence (DNA): TGTGCCAGCAGCCAAGGACATTTAGGTTCCTACGAGCAGTACTTC. Its translation is CASSQGHLGSYEQYF.

The chain carries TRBV19 and TRBJ1-6; 7 positions match TRBD1. Germline CDR1 is LNHDA and CDR2 is SQIVND (reference sequence). V was clipped by 5 bases and J by 4 bases; unmatched bases: 5. CDR3 size: 15 residues. CDR3 bases: TGTGCCAGTAGTCGTACGGGACAGTATAATTCACCCCTCCACTTT. This gives the protein CASSRTGQYNSPLHF.

The chain is built from TRBV5-4 and TRBJ2-1; TRBD2 matches 11 bases. Germline CDR1 SGHNT, CDR2 YYREEE (reference sequence). With 0 bases clipped from V and 9 bases from J, the junction kept 5 bases outside the gene matches. The CDR3 has 15 amino acids. The CDR3 nucleotides read TGTGCCAGCAGCTTGGCACTAGCGGGAGCGGGTGAGCAGTTCTTC. Protein: CASSLALAGAGEQFF.

V is TRBV4-2 and J is TRBJ1-2; D gene uncertain. V was pared by 0 bases and J by 1 base, with 9 bases between. The CDR3 runs to 15 residues. CDR1 is LGHNA and CDR2 is YNFKEQ in the germline V gene. CDR3 amino acids: CASSQEGQINYGYTF. CDR3 bases: TGTGCCAGCAGCCAAGAGGGCCAGATTAACTATGGCTACACCTTC.

This clone was counted a few times. The gene calls are TRBV11-2 and TRBJ1-1; a possible D gene is TRBD1 (6 bases). The CDR3 runs 16 residues. The V and J ends lost 1 base and 4 bases respectively, with 16 bases between them. CDR1 and CDR2 (germline): SGHAT, FQNNGV. CDR3: CASSLGMTGPSTEAFF. In nucleotides, the CDR3 is TGTGCCAGCAGCTTAGGGATGACAGGTCCCAGCACTGAAGCTTTCTTT. Filled out from reference TRBV11-2 and TRBJ1-1, the complete variable domain reads EAGVAQSPRYKIIEKRQSVAFWCNPISGHATLYWYQQILGQGPKLLIQFQNNGVVDDSQLPKDRFSAERLKGVDSTLKIQPAKLEDSAVYLCASSLGMTGPSTEAFFGQGTRLTVV.

This clone was seen only once. The rearrangement uses TRBV19 and TRBJ1-1, with a weak D call TRBD1 (6 bases). The V end was cut by 5 bases, the J end by 4 bases, with 17 bases between. The CDR3 runs 15 residues. Germline values: CDR1 LNHDA, CDR2 SQIVND (reference sequence). CDR3 sequence: CASSPFTGLATEAFF. The CDR3 coding sequence is TGTGCCAGTAGTCCCTTCACAGGGCTGGCCACTGAAGCTTTCTTT. The complete variable domain, with remaining parts taken from reference TRBV19 and TRBJ1-1, reads DGGITQSPKYLFRKEGQNVTLSCEQNLNHDAMYWYRQDPGQGLRLIYYSQIVNDFQKGDIAEGYSVSREKKESFPLTVTSAQKNPTAFYLCASSPFTGLATEAFFGQGTRLTVV.

This clone came up a few times. The chain uses TRBV6-6 and TRBJ1-2; 8 nucleotides agree with TRBD1. There are 12 residues in the CDR3. The germline V gene encodes CDR1 MNHNY and CDR2 SVGAGI (reference sequence). The V and J ends lost 2 bases and 7 bases, in that order; junction bases with no gene match: 0. CDR3 nucleotides: TGTGCCAGCAGTTACACAGGGGGTGGCTACACCTTC. This encodes CASSYTGGGYTF.

V usage is TRBV29-1 and J usage is TRBJ2-1, with a weak D call TRBD1 (6 bases). From germline, CDR1 is SQVTM and CDR2 ANQGSEA. The V end was cut by 3 bases, the J end by 9 bases, with 27 bases between. This CDR3 region has 17 residues. Written as DNA, the CDR3 is TGCAGCGTTGAGGGGGCCAGGGGAACCGGATTGACAAGTGAGCAGTTCTTC. Protein sequence: CSVEGARGTGLTSEQFF.

The chain employs TRBV27 and TRBJ2-2; 7 bases match TRBD2. The CDR3 is made up of 15 amino acids. The germline V gene encodes CDR1 MNHEY and CDR2 SMNVEV (reference sequence). After removal of 8 bases from V and 4 bases from J, the junction contained 10 bases not matched to a gene. The CDR3 bases are TGTGCCAGCCGAACCTCCGGGACTACCACCGGGGAGCTGTTTTTT. Protein sequence: CASRTSGTTTGELFF.

V gene TRBV12-5 combines with J gene TRBJ2-2; D is unclear. From germline, CDR1 is LGHNT and CDR2 FRNRAP. Trimming pared 0 bases from V and 1 base from J, leaving 6 bases between. This CDR3 is 15 amino acids long. The DNA of the CDR3 is TGTGCTAGTGGTTTGGTAGGCGGGAACACCGGGGAGCTGTTTTTT. This sequence encodes CASGLVGGNTGELFF.

The gene calls are TRBV5-1 and TRBJ2-2; TRBD2 matches at 10 bases. Germline values: CDR1 SGHRS, CDR2 YFSETQ. V shed 5 bases and J 4 bases; nucleotides not matched to a gene: 5. The CDR3 sequence is 15 residues long. The CDR3 DNA is TGCGCCAGCAGTCAGCGGGAGGGCCGCACCGGGGAGCTGTTTTTT. Amino acid sequence: CASSQREGRTGELFF.

The chain has TRBV5-1 and TRBJ2-5; 8 bases agree with TRBD1. This CDR3 contains 13 residues. CDR1 and CDR2 (germline): SGHRS, YFSETQ. Trimming cost V 1 base and J 5 bases; bases outside gene matches: 1. The CDR3 sequence: CASSLNRGETQYF. The CDR3 nucleotides read TGCGCCAGCAGCTTGAACAGGGGGGAGACCCAGTACTTC.